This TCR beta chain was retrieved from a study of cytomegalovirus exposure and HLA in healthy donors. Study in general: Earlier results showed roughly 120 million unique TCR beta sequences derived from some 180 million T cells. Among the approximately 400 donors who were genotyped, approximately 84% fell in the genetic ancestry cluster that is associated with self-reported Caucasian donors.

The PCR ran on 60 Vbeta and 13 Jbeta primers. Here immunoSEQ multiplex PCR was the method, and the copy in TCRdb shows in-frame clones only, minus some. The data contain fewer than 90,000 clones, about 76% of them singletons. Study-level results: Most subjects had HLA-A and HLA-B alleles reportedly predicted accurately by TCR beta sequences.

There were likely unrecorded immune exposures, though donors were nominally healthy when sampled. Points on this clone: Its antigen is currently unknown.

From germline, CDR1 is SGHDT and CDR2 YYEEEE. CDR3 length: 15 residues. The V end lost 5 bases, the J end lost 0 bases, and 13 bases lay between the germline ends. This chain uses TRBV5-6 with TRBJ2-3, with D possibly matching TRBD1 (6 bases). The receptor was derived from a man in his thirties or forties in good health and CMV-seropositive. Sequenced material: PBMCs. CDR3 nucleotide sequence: TGTGCCAGCAGATATAGACAGGCCAGCACAGATACGCAGTATTTT. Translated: CASRYRQASTDTQYF. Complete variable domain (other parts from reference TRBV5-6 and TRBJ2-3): DAGVTQSPTHLIKTRGQQVTLRCSPKSGHDTVSWYQQALGQGPQFIFQYYEEEERQRGNFPDRFSGHQFPNYSSELNVNALLLGDSALYLCASRYRQASTDTQYFGPGTRLTVL.